One and the same sample provided the 8 T cell receptor beta chains below, sequenced in a study of T-cell memory formation after mild COVID-19. TCRdb processed the 5' RACE reads anew with MiXCR; each CDR3 protein has one entry. This table has approximately 500,000 distinct CDR3 sequences, around 25% appearing once. The sequencing input was PBMCs or a T cell subset sorted from them (not recorded which). These receptors originate from an adult woman who had mild COVID-19 (a few samples of this study predate the infection). Cell type and time point are not known.

The chain recombines TRBV24-1 with TRBJ2-1; D might be TRBD1 (6 bases). CDR3 length: 13 residues. Germline loops: CDR1 KGHDR, CDR2 SFDVKD. Between the trimmed V and J ends, which lost 4 bases and 9 bases, there was a span of 12 bases. The CDR3 bases are TGTGCCACCAGTGACCGGGACATATCTGAGCAGTTCTTC. This gives the protein CATSDRDISEQFF.

V usage is TRBV11-1 and J usage is TRBJ2-1; no reliable D call. This CDR3 is 14 amino acids long. The germline CDR1 and CDR2 sequences are SGHAT and FQDESV (reference sequence). Between the trimmed V and J ends, which lost 9 bases and 5 bases, there was a span of 17 bases. Written as DNA, the CDR3 is TGTGCCAGTCGAGCATCCTTCACGAACAATGAGCAGTTCTTC. It yields the protein CASRASFTNNEQFF.

This clonotype was found a few times. V is TRBV6-5 and J is TRBJ1-2; D is unclear. The CDR3 is 13 residues long. The V gene lost 8 bases and the J gene lost 4 bases, with 14 bases spanning the gap. Germline V gene sequence: CDR1 MNHEY, CDR2 SVGAGI. The CDR3 sequence: CASLGGHGYGYTF. The CDR3 DNA reads as TGTGCCAGCCTAGGCGGGCATGGCTATGGCTACACCTTC.

This clonotype was counted ten times or more. The chain is built from TRBV5-1 and TRBJ1-1; D perhaps matches TRBD1 (6 bases). Germline CDR1 is SGHRS and CDR2 is YFSETQ. The V and J ends lost 0 bases and 1 base respectively, with 13 bases between them. The CDR3 length is 16 residues. The CDR3 is CASSLASGAGNTEAFF. CDR3 in DNA: TGCGCCAGCAGCTTGGCTTCGGGGGCAGGGAACACTGAAGCTTTCTTT.

As concerns this clonotype: Since the CDR3 does not end with the conserved phenylalanine or tryptophan, this likely comes from a read error. The chain links TRBV12-3 or TRBV12-4 to TRBJ2-4, with no clear D. V dropped 8 bases and J dropped 0 bases, with 17 bases sitting between them. This CDR3 is 16 amino acids long. The CDR3 sequence is CASRIGSNLAKNIQYC. DNA for the CDR3: TGTGCCAGCCGGATCGGCAGCAACCTAGCCAAAAACATTCAGTACTGC.

The chain uses TRBV4-1 and TRBJ1-5, with a tentative D call TRBD1 (5 bases). V was clipped by 4 bases and J by 4 bases, with 11 bases between them. CDR1 and CDR2 (germline): MGHRA, YSYEKL. The CDR3 runs to 14 residues. CDR3 sequence: CASSLRGLNQPQHF. Here the CDR3 DNA reads TGCGCCAGCAGCCTCCGGGGACTAAATCAGCCCCAGCATTTT.

The rearrangement links TRBV7-7 to TRBJ2-2; no firm D call. This CDR3 spans 14 amino acids. Trimming stripped 5 bases from V and 4 bases from J, with 11 bases between. CDR1 is SSHAT, CDR2 FNYEAQ, per germline (reference sequence). DNA of the CDR3: TGTGCCAGCAGCCCCCGCATCGGCACCGGGGAGCTGTTTTTT. This gives the protein CASSPRIGTGELFF.

V usage is TRBV12-3 or TRBV12-4 and J usage is TRBJ1-6; a possible D gene is TRBD1 (6 bases). Trimming took 6 bases from V and 5 from J, leaving 17 bases between them. The CDR3 is 16 residues long. The CDR3: CASSRSTRQDNSPLHF. The CDR3 nucleotides are TGTGCCAGCAGCCGATCAACCAGACAGGATAATTCACCCCTCCACTTT.